This T cell receptor beta chain was found in a study of a mutant IDH1 vaccine in newly diagnosed glioma. Study information: Patients' prior therapy spanned radiotherapy, temozolomide, or both; most underwent both.

As for time point: baseline, week 1 (first vaccination visit). This sample's treatment: pre-vaccination baseline after standard-of-care therapy. New astrocytomas of WHO grade 3 or 4 that were IDH1-mutant and ATRX-lost were found in the donors. Germline CDR1 is LNHNV and CDR2 is YYDKDF (reference sequence). The ends lost 3 bases at V and 4 bases at J; junction bases unmatched: 4. This CDR3 contains 16 residues. Using immunoSEQ multiplex PCR, the repertoire was profiled, and TCRdb retains in-frame clones only, with some absent. The sample holds about 23,000 clones, approximately 90% seen once. The sample here was PBMCs, taken from a glioma patient treated with radiotherapy, temozolomide or both. The chain carries TRBV15 and TRBJ2-5, with 14 bases fitting TRBD2. The receptor was isolated from a man younger than 40 with glioma. The CDR3 loop reads CATSRGGLAGAETQYF. The CDR3 region has the DNA TGTGCCACCAGCAGGGGGGGACTAGCGGGGGCAGAGACCCAGTACTTC.